The clone carrying this T cell receptor (beta chain) has only a few counts. These data belong to a study of blood T cell repertoires in COVID-19. About the research overall: Italy, Spain and the United States were the sources of the convalescent and acute COVID-19 samples. PBMCs, B-cell-depleted T cells, or T cells provided the cDNA or gDNA that made up the material.

Per the study methods: Amplification of reference gene primers provided the estimated nucleated cell counts. Measured with immunoSEQ multiplex PCR; TCRdb has only the in-frame clones, and not every one. The DNA gave D and trimming, while V, J and clone size come from that table. The table has 75,000 to 100,000 clones, roughly nine tenths seen once. The CDR3 has 13 amino acids. Germline values: CDR1 GTSNPN, CDR2 SVGIG (reference sequence). The V gene end was trimmed by 4 bases and the J gene end by 3 bases; junction bases not matched to a gene: 5. V gene TRBV30 combines with J gene TRBJ2-7; 8 bases fit TRBD1. Sequences were obtained from peripheral blood. The source of this sequence is a man between 65 and 79 years old with acute or convalescent COVID-19. CDR3 in amino acids: CAWIGQGNYEQYF. DNA for the CDR3: TGTGCCTGGATCGGACAGGGCAACTACGAGCAGTACTTC.